These T cell receptor beta chains were read from a single sample in a study of blood T cell repertoires in COVID-19. The repertoire was sequenced with immunoSEQ multiplex PCR; TCRdb's copy has only in-frame clones and lacks some. The table records 150,000 to 200,000 clones, approximately 87% of them present only once. The source material was peripheral blood. The receptor set was obtained from a man between 18 and 29 years old with active or convalescent COVID-19. Each CDR3 is given with its conserved first and last residue. D genes are given only for firm matches. Expanded clones are given a class, and other clones once, few, many or no size at all.

>TRBV5-5|.|TRBD1|TRBJ1-1
TGTGCCAGCAGCTTGCAGGGGGCCACTGAAGCTTTCTTT
CASSLQGATEAFF
>TRBV10-1|few|.|TRBJ1-2
TGCGCCAGCAGTGATGGTAGCTATGGCTACACCTTC
CASSDGSYGYTF
>TRBV29-1|.|TRBD1|TRBJ1-1
TGCAGCGTTGGGGGTCAGGGGGACACTGAAGCTTTCTTT
CSVGGQGDTEAFF
>TRBV24-1|.|.|TRBJ2-1
TGTGCCACCAGTGGGGGAGGCAGAACCTACTCCTACAATGAGCAGTTCTTC
CATSGGGRTYSYNEQFF
>TRBV28|.|.|TRBJ1-1
TGTGCCAGCGTACGGGGGGGAAACACTGAAGCTTTCTTT
CASVRGGNTEAFF
>TRBV19|.|TRBD1|TRBJ2-5
TGTGCCAGTAGTATAGTCCCCCGACAGGGGACGGAGACCCAGTACTTC
CASSIVPRQGTETQYF
>TRBV19|.|TRBD2|TRBJ2-3
TGTGCCAGTAGTGCGCTAGCGGGGGGAGATGGGACGCAGTATTTT
CASSALAGGDGTQYF
>TRBV28|.|TRBD1|TRBJ1-6
TGTGCCAGCAAGACCGGGACAGCTTATAATTCACCCCTCCACTTT
CASKTGTAYNSPLHF
>TRBV11-3|.|TRBD1|TRBJ2-2
TGTGCCAGCAGCCCGGGACAGGGGAACACCGGGGAGCTGTTTTTT
CASSPGQGNTGELFF
>TRBV5-6|.|TRBD1|TRBJ1-4
TGTGCCAGCAGCTTGGACAGACAGGGGGACGGCACAACTAATGAAAAACTGTTTTTT
CASSLDRQGDGTTNEKLFF
>TRBV5-8|once|TRBD2|TRBJ2-2
TGTGCCAGCAGCCCACGGGGGACTAGTCGACCCGGGGAGCTGTTTTTT
CASSPRGTSRPGELFF
>TRBV27|once|.|TRBJ1-6
TGTGCCAGCAGACGCGGACAGCTCAACTCACCCCTCCACTTT
CASRRGQLNSPLHF